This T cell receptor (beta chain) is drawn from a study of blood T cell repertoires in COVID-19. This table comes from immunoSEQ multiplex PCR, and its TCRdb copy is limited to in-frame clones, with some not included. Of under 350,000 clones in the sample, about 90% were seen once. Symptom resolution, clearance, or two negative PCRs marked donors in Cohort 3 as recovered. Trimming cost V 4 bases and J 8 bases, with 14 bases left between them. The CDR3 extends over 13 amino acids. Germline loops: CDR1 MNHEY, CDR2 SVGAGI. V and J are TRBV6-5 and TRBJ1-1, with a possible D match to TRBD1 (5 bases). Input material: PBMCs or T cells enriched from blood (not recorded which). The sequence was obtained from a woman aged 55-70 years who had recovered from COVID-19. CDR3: CASSSRQYDEAFF. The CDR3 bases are TGTGCCAGCAGTTCTCGACAGTATGACGAAGCTTTCTTT.